The next 20 T cell receptor beta chains were all read from a single sample in a study of shared T cell receptors in the human thymus. This table comes from immunoSEQ multiplex PCR, and its TCRdb copy is limited to in-frame clones, with some not included. The sample yields 630,000 or so clones, approximately 87% seen once. The same sample was also studied in work on human thymus T cells.

The specimen sequenced was thymocytes. These TCRs come from a boy younger than two with a congenital heart defect.

The rearrangement joins TRBV5-1 to TRBJ1-4; D unresolved. Germline CDR1 reads SGHRS; CDR2 reads YFSETQ. There are 18 residues in the CDR3. V lost 1 base to trimming and J lost 5 bases, with 21 bases between them. This chain's CDR3 is CASSLRAYGGILNEKLFF. Here the CDR3 DNA reads TGCGCCAGCAGCTTGAGGGCATATGGAGGGATTCTAAATGAAAAACTGTTTTTT.

The chain joins TRBV4-2 to TRBJ1-5; D gene ambiguous. Per germline, CDR1 LGHNA and CDR2 YNFKEQ. The CDR3 is 17 residues long. Trimming left V 0 bases short and J 1 base short, with 13 bases between. The CDR3 region is CASSQESGHGSNQPQHF. Written as DNA, the CDR3 is TGTGCCAGCAGCCAAGAGAGCGGCCATGGGAGCAATCAGCCCCAGCATTTT.

The chain combines TRBV7-9 with TRBJ1-1; unclear D gene. The V gene lost 3 bases and the J gene lost 4 bases, with 12 bases spanning the gap. Per the germline V gene, CDR1 is SEHNR and CDR2 is FQNEAQ (reference sequence). This CDR3 is built from 14 residues. The CDR3 spells CASSFKVGSTEAFF. As DNA, the CDR3 is TGTGCCAGCAGCTTCAAGGTGGGGAGCACTGAAGCTTTCTTT.

This clone came up once. This chain connects TRBV7-9 to TRBJ1-2; TRBD1 matches 8 bases. Germline CDR1 SEHNR, CDR2 FQNEAQ (reference sequence). V lost 5 bases and J lost 7; bases outside the gene matches: 24. This CDR3 has 19 residues. The CDR3: CASSEGPGTRQGFYSGYTF. The CDR3 nucleotides read TGTGCCAGCAGCGAAGGGCCGGGGACCAGACAGGGGTTTTACTCTGGCTACACCTTC.

The chain joins TRBV27 to TRBJ1-1; weak D call: TRBD1 (5 bases). There are 13 residues in the CDR3. V was shortened by 6 bases and J by 5 bases, with 13 bases between the two germline ends. Germline-derived CDR1 and CDR2 are MNHEY and SMNVEV (reference sequence). The CDR3 DNA follows: TGTGCCAGCAGAATCAAACGGGGGACTGAAGCTTTCTTT. It encodes CASRIKRGTEAFF.

The chain combines TRBV28 with TRBJ2-6; D ambiguous. The V gene's germline CDR1 is MDHEN and CDR2 SYDVKM. This CDR3 contains 15 residues. V lost 5 bases and J lost 0, with 8 bases in between. For the CDR3, the DNA is TGTGCCAGCAGTCCCTTCCCCTCTGGGGCCAACGTCCTGACTTTC. Amino acids: CASSPFPSGANVLTF.

The genes are TRBV27 and TRBJ1-1, with D uncertain. Germline CDR1 and CDR2: MNHEY and SMNVEV (reference sequence). This CDR3 comprises 14 residues. The V gene lost 8 bases and the J gene lost 1 base, with 14 bases spanning the gap. This CDR3 reads CASGCGLGNTEAFF. The CDR3 bases are TGTGCCAGCGGCTGCGGGTTGGGGAACACTGAAGCTTTCTTT.

This clone showed up just once. V is TRBV2 and J is TRBJ2-3, with a weak D call TRBD2 (6 bases). The V gene's germline CDR1 is SNHLY and CDR2 FYNNEI. The CDR3 has 13 residues. The ends were cut back, 7 bases at V and 5 bases at J, with 13 bases in the middle. CDR3 DNA: TGTGCCAGCATTGGGTCTAGCGAAGATACGCAGTATTTT. Translated: CASIGSSEDTQYF.

Only a few counts were recorded for this clone. This rearrangement joins TRBV2 to TRBJ2-7; 8 bases agree with TRBD1. The CDR3 is made up of 15 amino acids. CDR1 is SNHLY and CDR2 is FYNNEI in the germline V gene. The trim removed 6 bases at V and 6 bases at J, leaving 13 bases unmatched. The CDR3 coding sequence is TGTGCCAGCAGCAGAAAAACAGGGGGAGCGGGCGAGCAGTACTTC. This encodes CASSRKTGGAGEQYF. The full variable domain, its missing parts supplied by reference TRBV2 and TRBJ2-7, is EPEVTQTPSHQVTQMGQEVILRCVPISNHLYFYWYRQILGQKVEFLVSFYNNEISEKSEIFDDQFSVERPDGSNFTLKIRSTKLEDSAMYFCASSRKTGGAGEQYFGPGTRLTVT.

This sequence joins TRBV9 and TRBJ1-2, with D tentatively TRBD1 (6 bases). Germline loops: CDR1 SGDLS, CDR2 YYNGEE. Trimming cost V 0 bases and J 6 bases, with 12 bases left between them. This CDR3 contains 14 residues. CDR3 protein: CASSVGGGPDGYTF. The DNA of the CDR3 is TGTGCCAGCAGCGTAGGGGGGGGCCCCGATGGCTACACCTTC.

The chain has TRBV15 and TRBJ1-6, with TRBD1 as a possible D gene (5 bases). The CDR3 runs 16 residues. CDR1 and CDR2 (germline): LNHNV, YYDKDF (reference sequence). V was pared by 0 bases and J by 7 bases, with 13 bases between. The chain's CDR3 is CATSRERAGRNSPLHF. CDR3 nucleotides: TGTGCCACCAGCAGAGAAAGGGCAGGGCGCAATTCACCCCTCCACTTT.

The rearrangement joins TRBV27 to TRBJ2-1; TRBD2 matches 11 bases. The trim removed 0 bases at V and 4 bases at J, leaving 14 bases unmatched. Germline V lookup: CDR1 MNHEY, CDR2 SMNVEV (reference sequence). The CDR3 consists of 20 residues. The CDR3, as DNA: TGTGCCAGCAGTTTATCGTTAGCGGGAGGGCTCGCGGCGACTTACAATGAGCAGTTCTTC. Its translation: CASSLSLAGGLAATYNEQFF.

The rearrangement joins TRBV29-1 to TRBJ2-3; D perhaps matches TRBD2 (6 bases). This CDR3 is built from 15 residues. V lost 5 bases and J lost 2, with 17 bases in between. Germline V lookup: CDR1 SQVTM, CDR2 ANQGSEA. CDR3 region: CSVPGTASLTDTQYF. The DNA of the CDR3 is TGCAGCGTTCCCGGGACTGCCTCCCTCACAGATACGCAGTATTTT.

In this sample, this clone turned up once. J is TRBJ1-1 and V is TRBV15; the D gene is possibly TRBD1 (6 bases). CDR3 length: 15 residues. V was cut by 0 bases and J by 5 bases, with 13 bases left in between. Germline V gives CDR1 LNHNV, CDR2 YYDKDF (reference sequence). As DNA, the CDR3 is TGTGCCACCAGCAGAGATGCGGGGGCGGGAACTGAAGCTTTCTTT. It encodes CATSRDAGAGTEAFF.

The J gene is TRBJ1-1, the V gene TRBV4-1; tentative D call: TRBD1 (5 bases). Trimming removed 1 base at V and 7 bases at J, with 25 bases between. From germline, CDR1 is MGHRA and CDR2 YSYEKL. This CDR3 is built from 18 residues. CDR3 DNA sequence: TGCGCCAGCAGCCAAGTCGCGAAATGGATCCAGGGTTGTAATGAAGCTTTCTTT. Translated, it gives CASSQVAKWIQGCNEAFF.

V usage is TRBV5-6 and J usage is TRBJ2-7, with a weak D call TRBD2 (6 bases). CDR3 size: 13 residues. With 0 bases removed from V and 3 bases from J, the gap between germline ends came to 7 bases. Looked up from germline, CDR1 is SGHDT and CDR2 is YYEEEE. CDR3 loop: CASSLGGGYEQYF. DNA of the CDR3: TGTGCCAGCAGCTTGGGGGGAGGCTACGAGCAGTACTTC.

The V call is TRBV4-2, the J call TRBJ1-6; 10 nucleotides agree with TRBD1. Germline assignment: CDR1 LGHNA and CDR2 YNFKEQ. The CDR3 covers 17 residues. Trimming took 0 bases from V and 8 from J; bases not matched to a gene: 7. CDR3 amino acids: CASSQEGTGDRHSPLHF. CDR3 sequence (DNA): TGTGCCAGCAGCCAAGAGGGGACAGGGGATCGCCATTCACCCCTCCACTTT.

The chain links TRBV7-8 to TRBJ2-7; D might be TRBD2 (5 bases). Per the germline V gene, CDR1 is SGHVS and CDR2 is FQNEAQ. V was trimmed by 3 bases and J by 4 bases, leaving 13 bases between them. The CDR3 contains 14 residues. CDR3 sequence: CASSFTGVGYEQYF. Written as DNA, the CDR3 is TGTGCCAGCAGCTTTACCGGGGTCGGGTACGAGCAGTACTTC.

J is TRBJ2-2 and V is TRBV5-1, with 9 bases aligning to TRBD2. CDR1 and CDR2 (germline): SGHRS, YFSETQ. CDR3 size: 18 residues. Losses at the gene ends were 4 bases for V and 6 bases for J; bases not matched to a gene: 16. The CDR3 DNA sequence: TGCGCCAGCAGCCCCCACGGGAGTGGCGGGGGGGTATCCGGGGAGCTGTTTTTT. Protein product: CASSPHGSGGGVSGELFF.

The chain couples TRBV4-1 to TRBJ1-4, with 7 bases lining up with TRBD1. V was clipped by 4 bases and J by 8 bases; unmatched bases: 13. Germline CDR1 reads MGHRA; CDR2 reads YSYEKL. This CDR3 contains 16 residues. The CDR3 sequence is CASSLERGLGGEKLFF. DNA for the CDR3: TGCGCCAGCAGCCTAGAAAGGGGGCTGGGTGGGGAAAAACTGTTTTTT.